The entry below gives a single T cell receptor (beta chain) sequence along with its context. Its antigen is currently unknown. The data were taken from a study of PD-1 blockade in classical Hodgkin lymphoma. For the study at large: Patients were treated with nivolumab at 3 mg/kg, and this was given intravenously every 2 weeks. Points from the study as a whole: What caused the repertoire differences, perhaps disease activity or prior therapy, remains undefined.

Libraries were prepared by immunoSEQ multiplex PCR; TCRdb keeps only in-frame clonotypes and omits some of them. Here the sample spans 95,000 to 100,000 clones, more than 85% being singletons. Autologous stem cell transplantation was followed by relapse in every patient, and brentuximab vedotin exposure varied. The V and J ends lost 1 base and 2 bases respectively, with 8 bases between them. This CDR3 is 15 amino acids long. Germline V gene lookup returns CDR1 SEHNR and CDR2 FQNEAQ (reference sequence). The sample here was peripheral blood mononuclear cells (PBMCs), taken before the second cycle of nivolumab. The V and J genes are TRBV7-9 and TRBJ1-4, with D unresolved. The source of this sequence is a human donor with classical Hodgkin lymphoma. In DNA, the CDR3 is TGTGCCAGCAGCTTAGGACGGCTGACTAATGAAAAACTGTTTTTT. It encodes CASSLGRLTNEKLFF.